This T cell receptor (beta chain) was obtained from a study of OX40 agonist ivuxolimab in advanced cancers. Study-wide background: Partial responses were achieved by three patients: one hepatocellular carcinoma, two cutaneous melanoma.

Study results and caveats: The work left the antigen specificity of expanded peripheral T cells undetermined.

V gave up 7 bases and J gave up 7 bases; unmatched junction bases: 13. The CDR3 consists of 14 residues. CDR1 and CDR2 (germline): SGHDT, YYEEEE. To note about this clone: Its specificity is unknown.

Generated by immunoSEQ multiplex PCR, the TCRdb table keeps only in-frame clones and is missing some. The sample shows 60,000 to 75,000 clones, under 95% of them seen only once. This specimen was CD4+ or CD8+ T cells sorted from blood, taken in a trial of the OX40 agonist ivuxolimab. This receptor was taken from an adult with an advanced solid tumor such as melanoma, head and neck, liver or kidney cancer. This chain connects TRBV5-6 to TRBJ2-7; 8 bases line up with TRBD2. As DNA, the CDR3 is TGTGCCAGCGGGCTTGTTGACAAGCGGGGGGAGCAGTACTTC. Protein: CASGLVDKRGEQYF. Full variable domain (outside the CDR3, taken from reference TRBV5-6 and TRBJ2-7): DAGVTQSPTHLIKTRGQQVTLRCSPKSGHDTVSWYQQALGQGPQFIFQYYEEEERQRGNFPDRFSGHQFPNYSSELNVNALLLGDSALYLCASGLVDKRGEQYFGPGTRLTVT.